This T cell receptor beta chain derives from a study of early T cells in non-severe SARS-CoV-2 infection. Germline assignment: CDR1 KGHSH and CDR2 LQKENI. This CDR3 is 15 amino acids long. This clonotype was observed at least ten times. Germline is not matched at one junction end, which may reflect a read error. MiXCR was run by TCRdb on the 5' RACE reads, yielding one entry per CDR3 protein. The sample holds more than 55,000 distinct CDR3 sequences, about 8.9% seen once. This chain connects TRBV18 to TRBJ2-3; D may be TRBD2 (5 bases). The sequence was collected from an adult who was a healthcare worker with PCR-confirmed SARS-CoV-2 infection or an uninfected control (not recorded which). The sequencing input was whole blood. CDR3 DNA sequence: TGTGCCAGCTCACCACCATCCGAGGGCACGGATACGCAGTATTTT. Translating gives CASSPPSEGTDTQYF.